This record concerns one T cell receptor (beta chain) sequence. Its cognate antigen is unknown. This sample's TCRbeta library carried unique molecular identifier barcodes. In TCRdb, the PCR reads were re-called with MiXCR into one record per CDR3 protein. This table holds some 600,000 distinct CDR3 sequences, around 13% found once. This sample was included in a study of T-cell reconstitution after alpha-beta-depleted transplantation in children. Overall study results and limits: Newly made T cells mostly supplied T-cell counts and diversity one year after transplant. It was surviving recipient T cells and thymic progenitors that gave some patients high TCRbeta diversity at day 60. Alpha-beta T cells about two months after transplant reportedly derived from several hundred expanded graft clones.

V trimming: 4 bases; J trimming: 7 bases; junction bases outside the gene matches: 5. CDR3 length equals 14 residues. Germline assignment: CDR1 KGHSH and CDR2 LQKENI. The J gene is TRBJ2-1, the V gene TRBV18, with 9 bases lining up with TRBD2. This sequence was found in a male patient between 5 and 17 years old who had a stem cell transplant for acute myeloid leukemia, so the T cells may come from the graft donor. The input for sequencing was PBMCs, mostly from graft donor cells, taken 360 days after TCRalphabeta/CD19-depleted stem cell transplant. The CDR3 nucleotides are TGTGCCAGCTCACAGGGACTAGCTACGAATGAGCAGTTCTTC. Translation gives CASSQGLATNEQFF. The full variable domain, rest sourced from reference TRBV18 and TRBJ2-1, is NAGVMQNPRHLVRRRGQEARLRCSPMKGHSHVYWYRQLPEEGLKFMVYLQKENIIDESGMPKERFSAEFPKEGPSILRIQQVVRGDSAAYFCASSQGLATNEQFFGPGTRLTVL.